The 16 T cell receptor beta chains in this list originate from one sample, sequenced in a study of shared clonotypes between healthy human individuals. The assay was immunoSEQ multiplex PCR, and TCRdb's table has in-frame clones only and misses some. The sample lists under 650,000 clones; 90% to 97% were seen once. The source material was naive CD4+ T cells sorted from blood. Subset meaning: CD45RA+ positively selected. These receptors were obtained from a woman aged 30 to 39 in good health.

The chain combines TRBV6-6 with TRBJ1-5; TRBD1 matches at 9 bases. After removal of 6 bases from V and 6 bases from J, the junction contained 9 bases not matched to a gene. Germline V gene lookup returns CDR1 MNHNY and CDR2 SVGAGI (reference sequence). This CDR3 is 15 amino acids long. The chain's CDR3 is CASRNSGTGSQPQHF. The CDR3 nucleotides read TGTGCCAGCAGAAACTCCGGGACAGGGAGTCAGCCCCAGCATTTT.

The chain has TRBV28 and TRBJ2-7; D not certain. The CDR3 is made up of 14 amino acids. Deletions cut 3 bases from V and 3 bases from J, with 12 bases between. Germline-derived CDR1 and CDR2 are MDHEN and SYDVKM. In DNA form, the CDR3 reads TGTGCCAGCAGTTTGGAAGTGAGTGGCTACGAGCAGTACTTC. This translates into CASSLEVSGYEQYF. Looking up the rest from reference TRBV28 and TRBJ2-7 gives the full variable domain: DVKVTQSSRYLVKRTGEKVFLECVQDMDHENMFWYRQDPGLGLRLIYFSYDVKMKEKGDIPEGYSVSREKKERFSLILESASTNQTSMYLCASSLEVSGYEQYFGPGTRLTVT.

The rearrangement joins TRBV6-6 to TRBJ1-4; D ambiguous. Trimming stripped 6 bases from V and 7 bases from J, with 12 bases between. Germline V CDR1 and CDR2: MNHNY, SVGAGI (reference sequence). The CDR3 sequence is 13 residues long. The CDR3 loop is CASSRGVGEKLFF. As DNA, the CDR3 is TGTGCCAGCAGCCGGGGAGTAGGTGAAAAACTGTTTTTT.

The chain uses TRBV11-2 and TRBJ2-1; D is perhaps TRBD1 (6 bases). Germline V CDR1 and CDR2: SGHAT, FQNNGV. The V end was cut by 0 bases, the J end by 2 bases, with 11 bases between. The CDR3 consists of 16 residues. As DNA, the CDR3 is TGTGCCAGCAGCTTAGACGGGAAGGGGGCCTACAATGAGCAGTTCTTC. It specifies CASSLDGKGAYNEQFF. The full variable domain, its missing parts supplied by reference TRBV11-2 and TRBJ2-1, is EAGVAQSPRYKIIEKRQSVAFWCNPISGHATLYWYQQILGQGPKLLIQFQNNGVVDDSQLPKDRFSAERLKGVDSTLKIQPAKLEDSAVYLCASSLDGKGAYNEQFFGPGTRLTVL.

The chain is built from TRBV2 and TRBJ1-4; TRBD1 matches 9 bases. With V trimmed by 7 bases and J by 3 bases, 6 bases remained unmatched. The CDR3 runs to 15 residues. Germline V CDR1 and CDR2: SNHLY, FYNNEI. The CDR3: CASTKQGAANEKLFF. The CDR3, as DNA: TGTGCCAGCACTAAACAGGGGGCGGCTAATGAAAAACTGTTTTTT.

The rearrangement joins TRBV28 to TRBJ1-2, with D unresolved. Germline-derived CDR1 and CDR2 are MDHEN and SYDVKM. The CDR3 extends over 15 amino acids. V was pared by 7 bases and J by 8 bases, with 23 bases between. The CDR3 DNA reads TGTGCCAGCAACACAGTTGGAAGCCTCCAAGGCGGCTACACCTTC. Amino acid sequence: CASNTVGSLQGGYTF.

This chain connects TRBV6-5 to TRBJ2-7, with D perhaps TRBD1 (5 bases). Germline lookup yields CDR1 MNHEY and CDR2 SVGAGI. The length of the CDR3 is 13 residues. V was pared by 2 bases and J by 2 bases, with 7 bases between. Written as DNA, the CDR3 is TGTGCCAGCAGTTACGGGGCGACCTACGAGCAGTACTTC. Amino acids: CASSYGATYEQYF.

The chain links TRBV28 to TRBJ2-7; possibly TRBD2 for D (6 bases). V lost 2 bases, J lost 3 bases, and 8 bases lay in between. CDR1 and CDR2 (germline): MDHEN, SYDVKM. CDR3 length equals 13 residues. CDR3 residues: CASSLGGIYEQYF. The CDR3 DNA is TGTGCCAGCAGTTTAGGAGGGATCTACGAGCAGTACTTC. Looking up the rest from reference TRBV28 and TRBJ2-7 gives the full variable domain: DVKVTQSSRYLVKRTGEKVFLECVQDMDHENMFWYRQDPGLGLRLIYFSYDVKMKEKGDIPEGYSVSREKKERFSLILESASTNQTSMYLCASSLGGIYEQYFGPGTRLTVT.

The chain uses TRBV5-4 and TRBJ2-3; D is perhaps TRBD2 (6 bases). Between the trimmed V and J ends, which lost 4 bases and 5 bases, there was a span of 23 bases. Germline values: CDR1 SGHNT, CDR2 YYREEE (reference sequence). The CDR3 runs to 17 residues. CDR3 sequence: CASSRDGGSSSLDTQYF. The DNA for the CDR3 is TGTGCCAGCAGCCGGGATGGGGGGAGCTCCTCGTTAGATACGCAGTATTTT.

The J gene is TRBJ2-3, the V gene TRBV11-2; no clear D. The CDR3 runs 17 residues. With 2 bases removed from V and 0 bases from J, the gap between germline ends came to 15 bases. Germline V CDR1 and CDR2: SGHAT, FQNNGV. In DNA form, the CDR3 reads TGTGCCAGCAGCTTATCGAGTCTTTCCTCTAGCACAGATACGCAGTATTTT. Translation: CASSLSSLSSSTDTQYF.

The rearrangement links TRBV28 to TRBJ1-4; tentatively, D is TRBD1 (5 bases). Between the trimmed V and J ends, which lost 5 bases and 7 bases, there was a span of 8 bases. Germline V gene lookup returns CDR1 MDHEN and CDR2 SYDVKM. The CDR3 is 12 amino acids. The CDR3 bases are TGTGCCAGCAGTGACAGAAGTGAAAAACTGTTTTTT. Protein: CASSDRSEKLFF. Supplemented by reference TRBV28 and TRBJ1-4, the full variable domain reads DVKVTQSSRYLVKRTGEKVFLECVQDMDHENMFWYRQDPGLGLRLIYFSYDVKMKEKGDIPEGYSVSREKKERFSLILESASTNQTSMYLCASSDRSEKLFFGSGTQLSVL.

The genes are TRBV4-2 and TRBJ1-2, with 7 bases matching TRBD1. CDR3 length: 17 residues. The germline CDR1 and CDR2 sequences are LGHNA and YNFKEQ. V shed 0 bases, J shed 7 bases, and the junction held 14 bases outside the gene matches. The CDR3: CASSQDLQRQGLGGYTF. The CDR3 nucleotides are TGTGCCAGCAGCCAAGATCTACAAAGACAGGGTTTGGGTGGCTACACCTTC.

This chain uses TRBV27 with TRBJ1-2, with D unclear. The CDR3 has 15 residues. V lost 5 bases and J lost 0, with 13 bases in between. CDR1 and CDR2 from the germline V gene are MNHEY and SMNVEV (reference sequence). The CDR3 spells CASSPGLPPNYGYTF. CDR3 nucleotide sequence: TGTGCCAGCAGTCCCGGCCTTCCCCCTAACTATGGCTACACCTTC.

CDR3 in amino acids: CAISERGFLGGNTEAFF. The DNA for the CDR3 is TGTGCCATCAGTGAGCGCGGGTTTTTGGGGGGCAACACTGAAGCTTTCTTT. The chain combines TRBV10-3 with TRBJ1-1, with TRBD1 as a possible D gene (6 bases). This CDR3 spans 17 amino acids. Trimming removed 2 bases at V and 2 bases at J, with 18 bases between. CDR1 is ENHRY and CDR2 is SYGVKD in the germline V gene.

The chain recombines TRBV5-1 with TRBJ2-3; 11 nucleotides match TRBD2. The germline CDR1 and CDR2 sequences are SGHRS and YFSETQ. Trimming took 4 bases from V and 9 from J; bases not matched to a gene: 10. The CDR3 runs to 15 residues. The CDR3 DNA is TGCGCCAGCAGCCCGACTAGCGGGACCCCCCAGACGCAGTATTTT. It specifies CASSPTSGTPQTQYF.

This chain connects TRBV15 to TRBJ2-1, with no clear D. This CDR3 region has 16 residues. Trimming pared 0 bases from V and 9 bases from J, leaving 18 bases between. Germline V lookup: CDR1 LNHNV, CDR2 YYDKDF (reference sequence). In DNA form, the CDR3 reads TGTGCCACCAGCAGAGATAAGGAACCCGGGTCGCTTGAGCAGTTCTTC. Its translation is CATSRDKEPGSLEQFF.